Each of the 3 T cell receptor beta chains below was sequenced from the same sample in a study of shared clonotypes between healthy human individuals. TCRdb's table, derived via immunoSEQ multiplex PCR, lists solely in-frame clones and lacks some. The table lists 150,000 to 200,000 clones, approximately 60% of them singletons. The sample consisted of memory CD4+ T cells sorted from blood. The subset: CD45RA-negative fraction. The receptors stem from a man aged 25 to 40 in good health.

This clone was observed a handful of times. This sample also contains other DNA sequences that code for the same CDR3. V usage is TRBV14 and J usage is TRBJ1-1, with unresolved D. Germline CDR1 is SGHDN and CDR2 is FVKESK. V lost 0 bases and J 1 base, leaving 6 bases between the germline ends. This CDR3 is 14 amino acids long. The CDR3 reads CASSQDSGNTEAFF. The CDR3 DNA reads TGTGCCAGCAGCCAAGATTCAGGGAACACTGAAGCTTTCTTT.

This rearrangement joins TRBV11-1 to TRBJ1-1, with D tentatively TRBD1 (5 bases). CDR1 is SGHAT and CDR2 is FQDESV in the germline V gene (reference sequence). CDR3 length: 13 residues. V lost 11 bases, J lost 3 bases, and 16 bases lay in between. The CDR3 sequence: CALGGRQYTEAFF. The CDR3 DNA reads TGTGCCCTGGGGGGGAGACAATACACTGAAGCTTTCTTT.

The CDR3 coding sequence is TGTGCCAGCGGGGGGTTCCTCTCTGGAAACACCATATATTTT. Protein product: CASGGFLSGNTIYF. V is TRBV2 and J is TRBJ1-3; possibly TRBD1 for D (5 bases). The CDR3 extends over 14 amino acids. Trimming cost V 8 bases and J 0 bases, with 11 bases left between them. Germline CDR1 SNHLY, CDR2 FYNNEI. Combining the CDR3 with reference TRBV2 and TRBJ1-3 gives the whole variable domain EPEVTQTPSHQVTQMGQEVILRCVPISNHLYFYWYRQILGQKVEFLVSFYNNEISEKSEIFDDQFSVERPDGSNFTLKIRSTKLEDSAMYFCASGGFLSGNTIYFGEGSWLTVV.